A selection of T cell receptor beta chains follows, all from one sample in a study of blood T cell repertoires in COVID-19. Produced via immunoSEQ multiplex PCR; TCRdb's table is partial and in-frame only. The table lists more than 300,000 clones, 90% of them singletons. Sample: peripheral blood. These receptor sequences come from a woman aged 40 to 49 with COVID-19, enrolled during active disease. Both conserved end residues are part of each CDR3. Each record gives: clone size, J gene, D gene, V gene, CDR3 DNA, CDR3 protein. The D gene is left open where the match is weak. Clone size is stated in some rows and not others, as once, few, many or a class when expanded.

>.|TRBJ2-1|TRBD1|TRBV4-3
TGCGCCAGCAGCCAAGGGACAGGGGGCTCGCGGGGAGTCTACAATGAGCAGTTCTTC
CASSQGTGGSRGVYNEQFF
>.|TRBJ1-2|.|TRBV19
TGTGCCAGTTTTGCCCTAGGCTACACCTTC
CASFALGYTF
>.|TRBJ1-6|TRBD1|TRBV5-8
TGTGCCAGCAGCCAATTTACCGGGACAGAAAATTCACCCCTCCACTTT
CASSQFTGTENSPLHF
>few|TRBJ2-7|.|TRBV19
TGTGCCAGTAGTATTAGGTTATCGGCGGATTCCTACGAGCAGTACTTC
CASSIRLSADSYEQYF
>.|TRBJ2-7|TRBD2|TRBV9
TGTGCCAGCAGCGTAGGGTACGGGCTAGCGGGAGATTACGAGCAGTACTTC
CASSVGYGLAGDYEQYF
>.|TRBJ2-2|.|TRBV4-3
TGCGCCAGCAGCCAAGGCGTCAGGGGTCCCGGGGAGCTGTTTTTT
CASSQGVRGPGELFF
>.|TRBJ1-4|TRBD1|TRBV10-3
TGTGCCATCAGCCGGGACAGTGGGTCAACTAATGAAAAACTGTTTTTT
CAISRDSGSTNEKLFF
>once|TRBJ2-1|TRBD2|TRBV6-2/TRBV6-3
TGTGCCAGCAGTTACCAGCCGGGACTAGCGGAGTCCAATGAGCAGTTCTTC
CASSYQPGLAESNEQFF
>once|TRBJ1-1|.|TRBV6-1
TGTGCCAGCAGTGAAGGGGGCTCGAACACTGAAGCTTTCTTT
CASSEGGSNTEAFF
>once|TRBJ1-5|.|TRBV28
TGTGCCAGCAGCTACCCAGGGCAGATTAGCAATCAGCCCCAGCATTTT
CASSYPGQISNQPQHF
>.|TRBJ2-3|TRBD2|TRBV7-3
TGTGCCAGCAGCTGGAGCGGGGGGCGTGCAGATACGCAGTATTTT
CASSWSGGRADTQYF
>.|TRBJ1-5|TRBD1|TRBV6-5
TGTGCCAGCAGTTCAGGGGACAGGGGGCTCAGGCAGCCCCAGCATTTT
CASSSGDRGLRQPQHF
>few|TRBJ1-6|.|TRBV19
TGTGCCAGTAGTATCGGGTGGTTCCGCAGGACTAGGGTTTCACCCCTCCACTTT
CASSIGWFRRTRVSPLHF
>.|TRBJ2-7|.|TRBV7-2
TGTGCCAGCACCATGTCTCTGACAACCTACGAGCAGTACTTC
CASTMSLTTYEQYF
>once|TRBJ1-4|TRBD1|TRBV28
TGTGCCAGCAGATACGGACAGGCCCGGGTTGAAAAACTGTTTTTT
CASRYGQARVEKLFF
>few|TRBJ2-1|TRBD2|TRBV7-8
TGTGCCAGCAGCTATCGACTAGCGGGAGATAATGAGCAGTTCTTC
CASSYRLAGDNEQFF
>.|TRBJ1-2|TRBD1|TRBV28
TGTGCCAGCAGTTTAGCACAGGGGGCGCTACACTATGGCTACACCTTC
CASSLAQGALHYGYTF
>.|TRBJ2-7|.|TRBV7-2
TGTGCCAGCAGCTTAGACAGGGCCTACGAGCAGTACTTC
CASSLDRAYEQYF
>once|TRBJ1-2|TRBD1|TRBV27
TGTGCCAGCAGTTTTGTACAGGGGGTAACGGATGGCTACACCTTC
CASSFVQGVTDGYTF
>.|TRBJ1-1|TRBD1|TRBV9
TGTGCCAGCAGCGTAGGGACAGGGGTAGGAGCTTTCTTT
CASSVGTGVGAFF
>.|TRBJ2-1|TRBD2|TRBV3-1/TRBV3-2
TGTGCCAGCAGCCAAGGGCTCGGGACTAGCGCGTTCTTC
CASSQGLGTSAFF
>.|TRBJ1-5|TRBD1|TRBV6-6
TGTGCCAGCAGTGAGGGGGCAGGGTATCAGCCCCAGCATTTT
CASSEGAGYQPQHF
>few|TRBJ1-2|.|TRBV5-1
TGCGCCAGCAGCTTGAGGGCAGGGGATTATGGCTACACCTTC
CASSLRAGDYGYTF
>.|TRBJ1-1|TRBD1|TRBV5-6
TGTGCCAGCAGCTTGAGACAGGGGCCACCGGGCGCTGAAGCTTTCTTT
CASSLRQGPPGAEAFF
>.|TRBJ2-2|TRBD2|TRBV4-2
TGTGCCAGCAGCTCCCCCTTCCGGGGGGGGGCAATCGGGGAGCTGTTTTTT
CASSSPFRGGAIGELFF
>.|TRBJ1-2|TRBD1|TRBV28
TGTGCCAGCAGTTTCCCAGGGGGTGGCTACACCTTC
CASSFPGGGYTF
>.|TRBJ2-2|.|TRBV5-1
TGCGCCAGCAGCTTGGTGGCAGGAAACACCGGGGAGCTGTTTTTT
CASSLVAGNTGELFF
>.|TRBJ2-3|.|TRBV30
TGTGCCTGGAGTGGACAGATGACCACAGATACGCAGTATTTT
CAWSGQMTTDTQYF
>.|TRBJ2-3|TRBD1|TRBV19
TGTGCCAGTAGTATACAGGGGGCGAGGACAGATACGCAGTATTTT
CASSIQGARTDTQYF
>once|TRBJ1-1|TRBD1|TRBV5-1
TGCGCCAGCAGCTTGGTGACAGGGGGCGCCATGGCTGAAGCTTTCTTT
CASSLVTGGAMAEAFF
>once|TRBJ2-7|.|TRBV7-6
TGTGCCAGCAGCTTCGACTGGGAGCAGTACTTC
CASSFDWEQYF
>.|TRBJ2-3|.|TRBV9
TGTGCCAGCAGCGTACAGGGCCCAGATACGCAGTATTTT
CASSVQGPDTQYF
>.|TRBJ2-7|TRBD1|TRBV30
TGTGCCTTTTACAGGGGCCCCTACGAGCAGTACTTC
CAFYRGPYEQYF
>.|TRBJ1-1|TRBD1|TRBV29-1
TGCAGCGTTGAACTTGACAGGGGCACTGAAGCTTTCTTT
CSVELDRGTEAFF
>once|TRBJ1-1|.|TRBV6-5
TGTGCCAGCAGCCTAGGGGTGGCGAACACTGAAGCTTTCTTT
CASSLGVANTEAFF
>.|TRBJ1-5|TRBD1|TRBV28
TGTGCCAGCAGCTACAGGGGGGCTTATAGCAATCAGCCCCAGCATTTT
CASSYRGAYSNQPQHF
>.|TRBJ2-3|TRBD1|TRBV19
TGTGCCAGTAGTATTGGGTTGACAGGGGCAGATACGCAGTATTTT
CASSIGLTGADTQYF
>.|TRBJ2-7|TRBD2|TRBV7-2
TGTGCCAGCAGCCCGGACCCCCGACTAGCGGGAGGCCACTCCTACGAGCAGTACTTC
CASSPDPRLAGGHSYEQYF
>.|TRBJ2-2|TRBD2|TRBV9
TGTGCCAGCAGCGTAGCGGGGGGGCCCGGGGAGCTGTTTTTT
CASSVAGGPGELFF
>.|TRBJ2-1|TRBD1|TRBV27
TGTGCCAGCAGACGACAGGGCTCCTACAATGAGCAGTTCTTC
CASRRQGSYNEQFF
>.|TRBJ2-6|.|TRBV5-5
TGTGCCAGCAGCCTCCCGAACTTCGTGGTCAGGGGCTCTGGGGCCAACGTCCTGACTTTC
CASSLPNFVVRGSGANVLTF
>.|TRBJ2-7|.|TRBV7-9
TGTGCCAGCAGCCAGGACAATGGCTACGAGCAGTACTTC
CASSQDNGYEQYF
>.|TRBJ2-5|TRBD2|TRBV11-2
TGTGCCAGCAGCGCCGGACTAGCGGGAGGCCCCATTGGAGAGACCCAGTACTTC
CASSAGLAGGPIGETQYF
>.|TRBJ1-3|TRBD1|TRBV28
TGTGCCAGCAGTACCAGGGACAGGGGAAAGGCTGGAAACACCATATATTTT
CASSTRDRGKAGNTIYF
>once|TRBJ2-6|TRBD1|TRBV5-1
TGCGCCAGCAGCATAGGACAGGGGGCAACTGGGGCCAACGTCCTGACTTTC
CASSIGQGATGANVLTF
>.|TRBJ1-1|.|TRBV6-5
TGTGCCAGCAGTTACTCCCGGACACAAGGGGAAGCTTTCTTT
CASSYSRTQGEAFF
>.|TRBJ2-1|TRBD1|TRBV10-3
TGTGCCATCAGTAGTTCAGGGGGCGGTCGATTTGGAGAGCAGTTCTTC
CAISSSGGGRFGEQFF
>.|TRBJ2-2|TRBD2|TRBV5-1
TGCGCCAGCAGCCAAGATAGCGGGGGGGCCAACTCGCTGTTTTTT
CASSQDSGGANSLFF
>.|TRBJ2-7|.|TRBV20-1
TGCAGTGCTAGTCTTAGCGAGTTCTCCTACGAGCAGTACTTC
CSASLSEFSYEQYF
>.|TRBJ2-7|.|TRBV28
TGTGCCAGCAGTCTCACAGGGTTCGTCGAGCAGTACTTC
CASSLTGFVEQYF
>.|TRBJ2-1|.|TRBV12-3/TRBV12-4
TGTGCCAGCAGCCGCTACAATGAGCAGTTCTTC
CASSRYNEQFF
>.|TRBJ2-1|TRBD2|TRBV28
TGTGCCAGCAGTTTATGGGTCCAAGTAGCGGGGGTCTTTAATGAGCAGTTCTTC
CASSLWVQVAGVFNEQFF
>.|TRBJ1-1|TRBD1|TRBV9
TGTGCCAGCAGCGTAGCGGACAGGGGGCGTACTGAAGCTTTCTTT
CASSVADRGRTEAFF
>once|TRBJ2-3|TRBD2|TRBV7-3
TGTGCCAGCAGCCGCCAAGGAGCGGGAACCATCGATACGCAGTATTTT
CASSRQGAGTIDTQYF
>.|TRBJ1-1|.|TRBV27
TGTGCCAGCAAACGGTTGGAGGGGCACACTGAAGCTTTCTTT
CASKRLEGHTEAFF